This TCR beta chain is from a study of blood T cell repertoires in COVID-19. The overall study: Researchers got acute and convalescent COVID-19 samples from the United States, Italy and Spain.

Enrolment of Seattle patients took place during active infection, and they were followed longitudinally. How the authors handled the data: The assay estimated nucleated cells by amplifying reference gene primers. Sequencing used immunoSEQ multiplex PCR; TCRdb keeps in-frame clones, though not all of them. That table gives V, J and clone size, and the DNA gave D and trimming. The sample lists over 90,000 clones; 80% to 95% were seen once. Deletions cut 2 bases from V and 4 bases from J, with 15 bases between. Germline CDR1 and CDR2: SGHRS and YFSETQ. The CDR3 covers 16 residues. The TCR sequence derives from a woman aged 50 to 60 with COVID-19, enrolled during active disease. The material sequenced was peripheral blood. The chain couples TRBV5-1 to TRBJ2-2, with a possible D match to TRBD1 (6 bases). Written as DNA, the CDR3 is TGCGCCAGCAGCTTAAGGACAGCCCCGGGCACCGGGGAGCTGTTTTTT. Encoded protein: CASSLRTAPGTGELFF. The full variable domain, in which reference TRBV5-1 and TRBJ2-2 provide the parts outside the CDR3, is KAGVTQTPRYLIKTRGQQVTLSCSPISGHRSVSWYQQTPGQGLQFLFEYFSETQRNKGNFPGRFSGRQFSNSRSEMNVSTLELGDSALYLCASSLRTAPGTGELFFGEGSRLTVL.